These T cell receptor beta chains were read from a single sample in a study of T cell responses to AZD1222 COVID-19 vaccine. Clones were sequenced by immunoSEQ multiplex PCR, and TCRdb holds only the in-frame ones, with some missing. The sample contains some 100,000 clones, approximately 87% of which appear only once. Sample: peripheral blood, taken on day 0 of AZD1222 vaccination. The receptors shown here come from an adult in good health. The CDR3 runs from the conserved cysteine through the conserved F or W. The D gene is left open where the match is weak. The size of a clone is reported for some rows only, either as once, few or many, or as a class for expanded clones.

CDR3aa: CASSLDQHQETQYF
d_gene: -
v_gene: TRBV11-3
abundance: -

CDR3aa: CASSPLGPAYEQYF
d_gene: -
v_gene: TRBV28
abundance: -

CDR3aa: CASSGRGGRGEQYF
d_gene: TRBD2
v_gene: TRBV5-4
abundance: -

CDR3aa: CASILGTSANNEQFF
d_gene: -
v_gene: TRBV21-1
abundance: -

CDR3aa: CASSLAPQGLENKFF
d_gene: TRBD2
v_gene: TRBV7-3
abundance: -

CDR3aa: CATSDQLGAYNEQFF
d_gene: -
v_gene: TRBV24-1
abundance: once

CDR3aa: CASRTRGENTEAFF
d_gene: TRBD1
v_gene: TRBV6-5
abundance: once

CDR3aa: CASSSGSTGPDTQYF
d_gene: -
v_gene: TRBV5-4
abundance: -

CDR3aa: CASSATGNTGELFF
d_gene: -
v_gene: TRBV28
abundance: -

CDR3aa: CASSEAHGNTIYF
d_gene: -
v_gene: TRBV6-1
abundance: -

CDR3aa: CASSLFGHNYGYTF
d_gene: -
v_gene: TRBV5-6
abundance: -

CDR3aa: CASSQVQGNSPLHF
d_gene: -
v_gene: TRBV3-1/TRBV3-2
abundance: -

CDR3aa: CARSGDLADTQYF
d_gene: -
v_gene: TRBV2
abundance: -

CDR3aa: CASSVDDGYFETQYF
d_gene: -
v_gene: TRBV9
abundance: -

CDR3aa: CASETGLSGANVLTF
d_gene: -
v_gene: TRBV19
abundance: -

CDR3aa: CASSPKQETQYF
d_gene: -
v_gene: TRBV18
abundance: -

CDR3aa: CASSPGLVSYEQYF
d_gene: -
v_gene: TRBV18
abundance: -

CDR3aa: CASSAGRGAETQYF
d_gene: -
v_gene: TRBV6-4
abundance: -

CDR3aa: CASSPGTGAGNTIYF
d_gene: TRBD1
v_gene: TRBV18
abundance: -

CDR3aa: CATKGGLRGINEKLFF
d_gene: -
v_gene: TRBV2
abundance: -

CDR3aa: CASSSKRIEGDGYTF
d_gene: -
v_gene: TRBV27
abundance: -

CDR3aa: CASSQRKPGTSGKNEQFF
d_gene: TRBD2
v_gene: TRBV4-3
abundance: once

CDR3aa: CASSFGGNYGYTF
d_gene: -
v_gene: TRBV28
abundance: -

CDR3aa: CASSGQGSEQYF
d_gene: -
v_gene: TRBV2
abundance: -

CDR3aa: CSARLAGGYTF
d_gene: -
v_gene: TRBV20-1
abundance: -

CDR3aa: CASGGEGTDTQYF
d_gene: TRBD1
v_gene: TRBV19
abundance: -

CDR3aa: CASSLGGGGFEEQFF
d_gene: -
v_gene: TRBV7-9
abundance: -

CDR3aa: CASKNRGLFGYTF
d_gene: TRBD1
v_gene: TRBV28
abundance: -

CDR3aa: CASLGSGNQPQHF
d_gene: -
v_gene: TRBV28
abundance: -

CDR3aa: CASSVFLQGNEQFF
d_gene: -
v_gene: TRBV9
abundance: -

CDR3aa: CASSQDRAGGLDTQYF
d_gene: TRBD2
v_gene: TRBV4-3
abundance: -

CDR3aa: CASSRKREDCTDTQYF
d_gene: TRBD2
v_gene: TRBV3-1/TRBV3-2
abundance: -

CDR3aa: CASSIYGRNYEQYF
d_gene: -
v_gene: TRBV19
abundance: -

CDR3aa: CSVIGGDRGPTDTQYF
d_gene: TRBD1
v_gene: TRBV29-1
abundance: -

CDR3aa: CASSEGTGRCEQYF
d_gene: TRBD1
v_gene: TRBV10-1
abundance: once

CDR3aa: CASSLLAGGITDTQYF
d_gene: TRBD2
v_gene: TRBV5-4
abundance: -

CDR3aa: CATSKRLGNTGELFF
d_gene: -
v_gene: TRBV15
abundance: -

CDR3aa: CASRRDNEQFF
d_gene: -
v_gene: TRBV3-1/TRBV3-2
abundance: -

CDR3aa: CASQTARGYARDDEQFF
d_gene: -
v_gene: TRBV7-9
abundance: -

CDR3aa: CASSPMGTGGVNYGYTF
d_gene: TRBD1
v_gene: TRBV27
abundance: once

CDR3aa: CAINREGRGISGNTIYF
d_gene: TRBD1
v_gene: TRBV10-3
abundance: -

CDR3aa: CASSFRDTSYNSPLHF
d_gene: -
v_gene: TRBV5-6
abundance: -

CDR3aa: CASRPGGSGGNTIYF
d_gene: TRBD1
v_gene: TRBV28
abundance: once

CDR3aa: CASSLYTPGTGELFF
d_gene: -
v_gene: TRBV28
abundance: -

CDR3aa: CATSLTGGEKYNEQFF
d_gene: TRBD1
v_gene: TRBV24-1
abundance: -

CDR3aa: CASSPRFGQINSPLHF
d_gene: -
v_gene: TRBV5-4
abundance: -

CDR3aa: CASTLQGSNEKLFF
d_gene: -
v_gene: TRBV7-9
abundance: -

CDR3aa: CATSDVQGGSTGELFF
d_gene: -
v_gene: TRBV24-1
abundance: -

CDR3aa: CASSPGGAETDTQYF
d_gene: -
v_gene: TRBV18
abundance: once

CDR3aa: CAWRRGGSSGNTIYF
d_gene: -
v_gene: TRBV30
abundance: -

CDR3aa: CASSLVLAGGVETQYF
d_gene: TRBD2
v_gene: TRBV11-2
abundance: -

CDR3aa: CASSPLRGTDTQYF
d_gene: -
v_gene: TRBV18
abundance: -

CDR3aa: CASALGPLHF
d_gene: -
v_gene: TRBV2
abundance: -

CDR3aa: CASSSRQDLTGGYTF
d_gene: -
v_gene: TRBV7-2
abundance: -